This entry lists 26 T cell receptor beta chains sequenced from one sample in a study of shared clonotypes between healthy human individuals (dated by TCRdb to the early 2020s). The library relied on the immunoSEQ multiplex PCR assay. TCRdb mirrors the immuneACCESS table, restricted to in-frame sequences. Some clones are absent from its copies; in checked studies, under half trace to an unresolved V gene, and the reason for the others is unknown. The sample profile shows about 2.4 million clones; more than 85% of them were found once. Jointly, the top ten make up roughly 0.36% of the sample. The sample comprised naive CD4+ T cells from PBMCs. In the paper's terms, the cell subset or site label means: CD45RA+ positively selected. The receptors stem from a man between 18 and 29 years old in good health. Some clones in this sample may be carry-over from other donors' samples.

Turning to this clone: Other DNA sequences in the sample encode the same CDR3. V and J are TRBV5-1 and TRBJ2-1, with D perhaps TRBD2 (6 bases). The CDR3 runs 16 residues. Per germline, CDR1 SGHRS and CDR2 YFSETQ. Trimming left V 3 bases short and J 0 bases short, with 13 bases between. The CDR3 protein is CASSSSGGSSYNEQFF. The CDR3 nucleotides are TGCGCCAGCAGCTCCAGTGGGGGGAGCTCCTACAATGAGCAGTTCTTC.

This clone was counted once. The chain employs TRBV21-1 and TRBJ2-3; TRBD1, the D gene given by the table, was not confirmed from the DNA. TRBV21-1 is a pseudogene. The CDR3 consists of 15 residues. The CDR3 sequence is CASSQRGRSTDTQYF. DNA for the CDR3: TGTGCCAGCAGCCAAAGGGGCAGGAGCACAGATACGCAGTATTTT.

This clone has just one count. The chain uses TRBV4-3 and TRBJ2-1; the match to TRBD2 covers 12 bases. The ends lost 0 bases at V and 5 bases at J; junction bases unmatched: 5. CDR1 is LGHNA and CDR2 is YSLEER in the germline V gene. The CDR3 totals 17 residues. CDR3 loop: CASSQDLTSGGNNEQFF. CDR3 sequence (DNA): TGCGCCAGCAGCCAAGATCTGACTAGCGGGGGTAACAATGAGCAGTTCTTC.

The rearrangement joins TRBV23-1 to TRBJ2-7; perhaps TRBD2 as D (5 bases). TRBV23-1 is filed as an ORF, its function uncertain. This CDR3 region has 15 residues. V was cut by 7 bases and J by 4 bases, with 20 bases left in between. The DNA for the CDR3 is TGCGCCAGCATACCTAATGGCCACGGACTTTACGAGCAGTACTTC. It encodes CASIPNGHGLYEQYF.

This clone was observed once. The CDR3 spells CASSLPWTDQPQHF. The CDR3 DNA reads TGTGCCAGCAGTTTACCCTGGACAGATCAGCCCCAGCATTTT. The chain recombines TRBV28 with TRBJ1-5; TRBD1 is a possible D gene (6 bases). Per the germline V gene, CDR1 is MDHEN and CDR2 is SYDVKM. The CDR3 covers 14 residues. V lost 2 bases to trimming and J lost 5 bases, with 10 bases between them.

The chain links TRBV28 to TRBJ1-2; D is unclear. CDR1 MDHEN and CDR2 SYDVKM come from the germline V gene. V gave up 8 bases and J gave up 4 bases, with 11 bases separating them. This CDR3 is 12 amino acids long. Written as DNA, the CDR3 is TGTGCCAGCGGCCTTTCGGGCTATGGCTACACCTTC. This sequence encodes CASGLSGYGYTF.

The V call is TRBV28, the J call TRBJ1-2; D is possibly TRBD1 (5 bases). The germline V and J ends were trimmed by 10 bases and 4 bases, with 13 bases remaining between them. The CDR3 runs to 12 residues. The V gene's germline CDR1 is MDHEN and CDR2 SYDVKM. CDR3 region: CATRGGIYGYTF. The CDR3 DNA follows: TGTGCCACTCGGGGGGGGATCTATGGCTACACCTTC.

The rearrangement joins TRBV7-9 to TRBJ2-3; D perhaps matches TRBD1 (6 bases). This CDR3 has 12 amino acids. Trimming removed 5 bases from V and 5 bases from J, with 8 bases in between. Germline loops: CDR1 SEHNR, CDR2 FQNEAQ (reference sequence). The CDR3 coding sequence is TGTGCCAGCAGCCTACAGGGAGATACGCAGTATTTT. It translates to CASSLQGDTQYF.

The chain recombines TRBV6-1 with TRBJ2-1, with 7 positions matching TRBD1. The CDR3 totals 14 residues. V dropped 7 bases and J dropped 9; count of bases not matched to a gene: 12. Germline V gene lookup returns CDR1 MNHNS and CDR2 SASEGT. DNA of the CDR3: TGTGCCAGCACGACAGGGTCTGAAGGGGCTGAGCAGTTCTTC. It specifies CASTTGSEGAEQFF.

The rearrangement uses TRBV5-1 and TRBJ2-7; D perhaps matches TRBD2 (6 bases). Germline CDR1 reads SGHRS; CDR2 reads YFSETQ. Trimming removed 2 bases at V and 4 bases at J, with 13 bases between. CDR3 length: 14 amino acids. The CDR3 bases are TGCGCCAGCAGCTTAATCGGGAGTAGGTACGAGCAGTACTTC. It translates to CASSLIGSRYEQYF. Based on the CDR3 plus reference TRBV5-1 and TRBJ2-7, the full variable domain is KAGVTQTPRYLIKTRGQQVTLSCSPISGHRSVSWYQQTPGQGLQFLFEYFSETQRNKGNFPGRFSGRQFSNSRSEMNVSTLELGDSALYLCASSLIGSRYEQYFGPGTRLTVT.

The chain recombines TRBV18 with TRBJ2-7, with D unresolved. V was cut by 6 bases and J by 6 bases, with 12 bases left in between. The CDR3 contains 12 residues. The V gene's germline CDR1 is KGHSH and CDR2 LQKENI. The CDR3 loop reads CASSYDLGEQYF. The CDR3 DNA reads TGTGCCAGCTCGTACGATCTAGGCGAGCAGTACTTC.

The chain employs TRBV5-6 and TRBJ1-5, with 8 nucleotides matching TRBD1. The CDR3 has 16 residues. The germline V gene encodes CDR1 SGHDT and CDR2 YYEEEE. V was clipped by 2 bases and J by 6 bases; unmatched bases: 10. CDR3 sequence (DNA): TGTGCCAGCAGCTTTGGGCAGGGGGCTGTAAGTCAGCCCCAGCATTTT. The encoded protein is CASSFGQGAVSQPQHF.

This sequence joins TRBV11-2 and TRBJ2-7; TRBD2 agrees at 11 bases. CDR3 size: 14 residues. From germline, CDR1 is SGHAT and CDR2 FQNNGV. The trim removed 5 bases at V and 3 bases at J, leaving 3 bases unmatched. CDR3 sequence (DNA): TGTGCCAGCAGCCCGGGACTAGCGGTCTACGAGCAGTACTTC. This translates into CASSPGLAVYEQYF.

Details on this clone: Other DNA sequences in this sample translate to the same CDR3. CDR3 sequence: CASSQDLRETQYF. In DNA, the CDR3 is TGTGCCAGCAGCCAAGATCTTCGGGAGACCCAGTACTTC. This chain links TRBV14 with TRBJ2-5; no clear D gene. V dropped 0 bases and J dropped 5 bases, with 7 bases sitting between them. The CDR3 is 13 amino acids. Germline lookup yields CDR1 SGHDN and CDR2 FVKESK.

The chain combines TRBV29-1 with TRBJ2-5; TRBD1 is a possible D gene (5 bases). The V gene lost 0 bases and the J gene lost 7 bases, with 18 bases spanning the gap. CDR1 and CDR2 (germline): SQVTM, ANQGSEA. This CDR3 region has 15 residues. Written as DNA, the CDR3 is TGCAGCGTTGAAGATCGGCACAGGCCCCCGGGGACCCAGTACTTC. Amino acid sequence: CSVEDRHRPPGTQYF.

The V and J genes are TRBV28 and TRBJ1-1, with D perhaps TRBD1 (5 bases). Trimming took 10 bases from V and 1 from J, leaving 16 bases between them. The CDR3 is 14 amino acids. From germline, CDR1 is MDHEN and CDR2 SYDVKM. Here the CDR3 reads CATEGGAKNTEAFF. In nucleotides, the CDR3 is TGTGCCACTGAGGGAGGGGCCAAGAACACTGAAGCTTTCTTT.

This chain joins TRBV4-1 and TRBJ2-1; D unclear. CDR3 length: 16 residues. Trimming left V 1 base short and J 0 bases short, with 10 bases between. Germline values: CDR1 MGHRA, CDR2 YSYEKL. CDR3 loop: CASSQGAESSYNEQFF. CDR3 sequence (DNA): TGCGCCAGCAGCCAAGGGGCGGAGAGCTCCTACAATGAGCAGTTCTTC.

The rearrangement links TRBV15 to TRBJ1-2, with TRBD1 matching 7 bases. The V and J ends lost 1 base and 4 bases, in that order; junction bases with no gene match: 6. Germline CDR1 is LNHNV and CDR2 is YYDKDF (reference sequence). The CDR3 contains 15 residues. The CDR3 is CATSRASRDSYGYTF. Here the CDR3 DNA reads TGTGCCACCAGCAGAGCTTCCCGGGACAGCTATGGCTACACCTTC.

The V and J genes are TRBV28 and TRBJ2-6; D not certain. The germline CDR1 and CDR2 sequences are MDHEN and SYDVKM. There are 16 residues in the CDR3. The ends were cut back, 5 bases at V and 3 bases at J, with 14 bases in the middle. DNA for the CDR3: TGTGCCAGCAGTCCCACCCCCCCCGTTGGGGCCAACGTCCTGACTTTC. As protein: CASSPTPPVGANVLTF.

The chain uses TRBV28 and TRBJ1-1; D ambiguous. Per the germline V gene, CDR1 is MDHEN and CDR2 is SYDVKM. CDR3 size: 15 residues. The V and J ends lost 6 bases and 5 bases respectively, with 19 bases between them. CDR3 loop: CASSSGGEGKTEAFF. The CDR3, as DNA: TGTGCCAGCAGCTCCGGTGGGGAGGGAAAGACTGAAGCTTTCTTT. Complete variable domain (other parts from reference TRBV28 and TRBJ1-1): DVKVTQSSRYLVKRTGEKVFLECVQDMDHENMFWYRQDPGLGLRLIYFSYDVKMKEKGDIPEGYSVSREKKERFSLILESASTNQTSMYLCASSSGGEGKTEAFFGQGTRLTVV.

This sequence joins TRBV14 and TRBJ2-3, with TRBD2 matching 11 bases. This CDR3 comprises 17 residues. After removal of 1 base from V and 1 base from J, the junction contained 4 bases not matched to a gene. Germline lookup yields CDR1 SGHDN and CDR2 FVKESK. CDR3 bases: TGTGCCAGCAGCCAAGTTACTAGCGGGAGAGGCACAGATACGCAGTATTTT. Translation gives CASSQVTSGRGTDTQYF. The whole variable domain, filled in from reference TRBV14 and TRBJ2-3, reads EAGVTQFPSHSVIEKGQTVTLRCDPISGHDNLYWYRRVMGKEIKFLLHFVKESKQDESGMPNNRFLAERTGGTYSTLKVQPAELEDSGVYFCASSQVTSGRGTDTQYFGPGTRLTVL.

This sequence joins TRBV18 and TRBJ1-5, with D perhaps matching TRBD1 (5 bases). Germline V gene lookup returns CDR1 KGHSH and CDR2 LQKENI. There are 17 residues in the CDR3. V shed 1 base and J shed 2 bases, with 15 bases lying between them. Here the CDR3 DNA reads TGTGCCAGCTCACCACGGGCAGTTTGGGGGGGCAATCAGCCCCAGCATTTT. This encodes CASSPRAVWGGNQPQHF.

V usage is TRBV28 and J usage is TRBJ1-4, with 9 bases matching TRBD1. J was trimmed by 8 bases and V by 5 bases; bases with no gene match: 12. From germline, CDR1 is MDHEN and CDR2 SYDVKM. This CDR3 is built from 16 residues. CDR3 bases: TGTGCCAGCAGTCTATCCACAGGGGGCCTGAGAGAAAAACTGTTTTTT. It codes for CASSLSTGGLREKLFF.

The V call is TRBV7-9, the J call TRBJ1-1; 8 bases fit TRBD1. V shed 4 bases and J 6 bases; nucleotides not matched to a gene: 7. Germline assignment: CDR1 SEHNR and CDR2 FQNEAQ (reference sequence). The CDR3 has 14 amino acids. The CDR3 reads CASSSYRGIAEAFF. CDR3 DNA sequence: TGTGCCAGCAGCTCTTACAGGGGGATCGCTGAAGCTTTCTTT.

The genes are TRBV28 and TRBJ2-1; D call uncertain. Germline V lookup: CDR1 MDHEN, CDR2 SYDVKM. The CDR3 loop spans 14 amino acids. The ends were cut back, 8 bases at V and 4 bases at J, with 15 bases in the middle. The CDR3 DNA is TGTGCCAGCCTCTCTCGGGCCGGGTACAATGAGCAGTTCTTC. Its translation is CASLSRAGYNEQFF.

This chain links TRBV5-4 with TRBJ2-7; D assignment may be TRBD1 or TRBD2 (5 bases each). The CDR3 spans 14 residues. CDR1 and CDR2 (germline): SGHNT, YYREEE (reference sequence). V shed 2 bases and J shed 7 bases, with 16 bases lying between them. In DNA, the CDR3 is TGTGCCAGCAGCTTCCGGGACGGAAAGCGTGAGCAGTACTTC. Its translation: CASSFRDGKREQYF.